This record looks at one TCR beta chain sequence and its context. Its antigen is as yet unknown. Generated by immunoSEQ multiplex PCR, the TCRdb table keeps only in-frame clones and is missing some. Seen here are 150,000 or so clones, about 83% observed once, and the top ten hold 1.4%. The donors were members of the validation cohort, which comprised 120 subjects and was separate from the first cohort of about 700 subjects. The data derive from a study of cytomegalovirus exposure and HLA in healthy donors. Findings and limits, study-wide: Some TCR beta chains (roughly 160 of them) were listed as cytomegalovirus-associated.

The clonotype was recovered from a woman in her 30s in good health and CMV-seronegative. Sample: PBMCs.

The CDR3 reads CASSLTENTEAFF. CDR3 nucleotides: TGTGCCAGCAGCTTGACAGAGAACACTGAAGCTTTCTTT. The chain employs TRBV7-9 and TRBJ1-1; D may be TRBD1 (5 bases). V lost 3 bases and J 1 base, leaving 6 bases between the germline ends. CDR3 length equals 13 residues. The V gene's germline CDR1 is SEHNR and CDR2 FQNEAQ (reference sequence).